One and the same sample provided the 28 T cell receptor beta chains below, sequenced in a study of human T cells and chemical hapten exposure. Time point of the sample: patch test 2, 6 weeks after DPC sensitization. Stated treatment: therapeutic diphenylcyclopropenone sensitization with weekly scalp DPC. TCRdb re-analysed the RACE reads in MiXCR, keeping a single row per CDR3 protein. The table includes approximately 75,000 distinct CDR3 sequences, about 8.5% detected once. The starting material was whole blood, obtained in connection with sensitization to the hapten diphenylcyclopropenone (DPC). The receptors here all came from a woman between 50 and 59 years old with alopecia areata. Some clones in this sample may be carry-over from other donors' samples.

The chain combines TRBV25-1 with TRBJ2-2; 7 bases map to TRBD2. The CDR3 runs 16 residues. Germline V CDR1 and CDR2: MGHDK, SYGVNS. Trimming removed 3 bases from V and 2 bases from J; junction bases left unmatched: 6. The CDR3 loop reads CASSEAGGTNTGELFF. Here the CDR3 DNA reads TGTGCCAGCAGTGAGGCCGGGGGGACCAACACCGGGGAGCTGTTTTTT.

The chain has TRBV13 and TRBJ2-7; 10 positions match TRBD2. The CDR3 is 14 amino acids. In germline, CDR1 is PRHDT, CDR2 FYEKMQ (reference sequence). Germline trimming cut 4 bases from V and 1 base from J; bases unmatched to any gene: 1. CDR3 coding DNA: TGTGCCAGCAGCTCTAGCGGGAGATCCTACGAGCAGTACTTC. Translated: CASSSSGRSYEQYF.

The chain carries TRBV20-1 and TRBJ2-3, with a weak D call TRBD2 (6 bases). CDR3 length equals 14 residues. The V end was cut by 3 bases, the J end by 2 bases, with 12 bases between. Germline CDR1 DFQATT, CDR2 SNEGSKA (reference sequence). The CDR3 sequence: CSASGCGATDTQYF. CDR3 DNA sequence: TGCAGTGCTAGTGGCTGCGGGGCCACAGATACGCAGTATTTT.

J is TRBJ2-6 and V is TRBV7-6, with D possibly being TRBD1 (6 bases). The ends were cut back, 3 bases at V and 1 base at J, with 16 bases in the middle. The CDR3 extends over 18 amino acids. Germline CDR1 is SGHVS and CDR2 is FNYEAQ. The CDR3 loop is CASSFHLRTASGANVLTF. For the CDR3, the DNA is TGTGCCAGCAGCTTCCACCTCCGGACAGCGTCTGGGGCCAACGTCCTGACTTTC.

This clonotype came up a few times. The chain carries TRBV6-2 or TRBV6-3 and TRBJ2-1, with 13 bases that match TRBD2. Looked up from germline, CDR1 is MNHEY and CDR2 is SVGEGT. This CDR3 region has 15 residues. The J segment lost 4 bases and the V segment lost 10 bases, leaving 7 bases of the junction unmatched. The DNA of the CDR3 is TGTGCCACGCGGACTAGCGGGAGTGCTTACAATGAGCAGTTCTTC. Translation gives CATRTSGSAYNEQFF.

The table lists this clonotype with many counts. V and J are TRBV6-1 and TRBJ1-5; D gene uncertain. The germline V and J ends were trimmed by 0 bases and 6 bases, with 15 bases remaining between them. The CDR3 sequence is 16 residues long. The germline CDR1 and CDR2 sequences are MNHNS and SASEGT. This CDR3 is CASSEAGRVKIQPQHF. The CDR3, as DNA: TGTGCCAGCAGTGAAGCGGGCAGAGTCAAGATTCAGCCCCAGCATTTT.

At least ten counts were recorded for this clonotype. This chain connects TRBV5-1 to TRBJ2-7; 11 nucleotides line up with TRBD1. CDR1 is SGHRS, CDR2 YFSETQ, per germline. This CDR3 has 14 amino acids. V shed 4 bases, J shed 3 bases, and the junction held 3 bases outside the gene matches. The CDR3 nucleotides read TGCGCCAGCAGCCCGGGACAGGGGGTCTACGAGCAGTACTTC. Encoded protein: CASSPGQGVYEQYF.

The rearrangement joins TRBV12-3 or TRBV12-4 to TRBJ2-3; TRBD1 matches 9 bases. With V trimmed by 5 bases and J by 3 bases, 6 bases remained unmatched. This CDR3 has 15 amino acids. The CDR3 nucleotides read TGTGCCAGCAGTCCGGGACAGGGATGGACAGATACGCAGTATTTT. This translates into CASSPGQGWTDTQYF.

The V gene is TRBV9, the J gene TRBJ2-3; D is possibly TRBD2 (5 bases). The CDR3 contains 15 residues. Germline CDR1 and CDR2: SGDLS and YYNGEE. V was cut by 0 bases and J by 3 bases, with 11 bases left in between. This CDR3 reads CASSVAGSQTDTQYF. CDR3 sequence (DNA): TGTGCCAGCAGCGTAGCGGGGTCGCAAACAGATACGCAGTATTTT. Supplemented by reference TRBV9 and TRBJ2-3, the full variable domain reads DSGVTQTPKHLITATGQRVTLRCSPRSGDLSVYWYQQSLDQGLQFLIQYYNGEERAKGNILERFSAQQFPDLHSELNLSSLELGDSALYFCASSVAGSQTDTQYFGPGTRLTVL.

V and J are TRBV5-4 and TRBJ2-7; the D is unclear. V was clipped by 0 bases and J by 3 bases, with 16 bases between them. From germline, CDR1 is SGHNT and CDR2 YYREEE (reference sequence). The CDR3 sequence is 16 residues long. As DNA, the CDR3 is TGTGCCAGCAGCTTGGAGACGGCGGTCTCCGGCTACGAGCAGTACTTC. It encodes CASSLETAVSGYEQYF.

The sample holds many counts of this clonotype. The chain combines TRBV10-3 with TRBJ1-6; possibly TRBD1 for D (5 bases). The germline V gene has CDR1 ENHRY and CDR2 SYGVKD. The CDR3 sequence is 14 residues long. Trimming stripped 6 bases from V and 7 bases from J, with 13 bases between. In nucleotides, the CDR3 is TGTGCCATCAGCGAGGGCAGGGTGAATTCACCCCTCCACTTT. This codes for CAISEGRVNSPLHF.

The genes are TRBV2 and TRBJ1-5; 7 bases are a match to TRBD1. Germline CDR1 SNHLY, CDR2 FYNNEI. The V segment lost 4 bases and the J segment 7 bases; nucleotides outside the gene matches: 10. The CDR3 runs to 15 residues. CDR3 nucleotide sequence: TGTGCCAGCAGTGTTGAGACAGGGACGGGACAGCCCCAGCATTTT. The encoded protein is CASSVETGTGQPQHF.

The chain joins TRBV5-8 to TRBJ2-3, with no clear D. This CDR3 comprises 15 residues. V lost 2 bases, J lost 3 bases, and 13 bases lay in between. CDR1 and CDR2 from the germline V gene are SGHTS and YDEGEE. DNA for the CDR3: TGTGCCAGCAGCTTCTACTATAGCTTGACAGATACGCAGTATTTT. As protein: CASSFYYSLTDTQYF.

This clonotype was seen many times. Sequence at one end of the junction differs from germline and may be a read error. The chain employs TRBV12-3 or TRBV12-4 and TRBJ2-5, with D unclear. The CDR3 contains 11 residues. CDR3 nucleotide sequence: TGTGCCAGCAGCTTAGAAGAGACCCAGTACTTC. It codes for CASSLEETQYF.

CDR3 residues: CASSFLKDRTEQYF. Here the CDR3 DNA reads TGTGCCAGCAGTTTTTTGAAAGACAGGACCGAGCAGTACTTC. The V call is TRBV28, the J call TRBJ2-7; tentatively, D is TRBD1 (6 bases). CDR1 and CDR2 from the germline V gene are MDHEN and SYDVKM. This CDR3 contains 14 residues. Trimming shortened V by 3 bases and J by 6 bases, and 15 bases separated the two germline ends.

The sample holds a few counts of this clonotype. The J gene is TRBJ2-3, the V gene TRBV2, with 9 bases matching TRBD2. CDR1 SNHLY and CDR2 FYNNEI come from the germline V gene. V lost 3 bases to trimming and J lost 4 bases; unmatched junction nucleotides: 5. The CDR3 consists of 15 residues. CDR3 bases: TGTGCCAGCAGTGATAGCGGGGGATGGGCAGATACGCAGTATTTT. Translation gives CASSDSGGWADTQYF.

The chain uses TRBV7-9 and TRBJ1-2, with D maybe TRBD1 (6 bases). Germline loops: CDR1 SEHNR, CDR2 FQNEAQ (reference sequence). This CDR3 is 16 amino acids long. Trimming removed 5 bases from V and 0 bases from J, with 16 bases in between. This CDR3 reads CASSLPDRGTNYGYTF. CDR3 nucleotide sequence: TGTGCCAGCAGCCTCCCGGACAGAGGTACTAACTATGGCTACACCTTC.

This clonotype was recorded a few times. The chain uses TRBV27 and TRBJ1-4; D is perhaps TRBD1 (6 bases). Germline values: CDR1 MNHEY, CDR2 SMNVEV (reference sequence). The CDR3 loop spans 14 amino acids. Trimming pared 8 bases from V and 7 bases from J, leaving 17 bases between. CDR3 nucleotide sequence: TGTGCCAGCTCTCACGGGAGGGGGAGTGAAAAACTGTTTTTT. This encodes CASSHGRGSEKLFF.

This chain connects TRBV7-2 to TRBJ2-5, with D perhaps matching TRBD2 (6 bases). Per the germline V gene, CDR1 is SGHTA and CDR2 is FQGNSA. The CDR3 has 14 amino acids. The V end lost 5 bases, the J end lost 5 bases, and 15 bases lay between the germline ends. The CDR3 DNA is TGTGCCAGCAGCGCTTCCGGAGGGGTGGAGACCCAGTACTTC. Translated: CASSASGGVETQYF.

The chain joins TRBV5-1 to TRBJ1-1, with 10 bases lining up with TRBD1. CDR3 length: 16 residues. After removal of 5 bases from V and 1 base from J, the junction contained 8 bases not matched to a gene. CDR1 and CDR2 (germline): SGHRS, YFSETQ. In DNA form, the CDR3 reads TGCGCCAGCAGTCCGGGACAGGGGTTCGCGAACACTGAAGCTTTCTTT. This codes for CASSPGQGFANTEAFF.

The chain is built from TRBV6-2 or TRBV6-3 and TRBJ1-5; no firm D call. V was trimmed by 2 bases and J by 1 base, leaving 6 bases between them. The germline V gene has CDR1 MNHEY and CDR2 SVGEGT. CDR3 length: 14 amino acids. The CDR3: CASSYAGSNQPQHF. The CDR3 bases are TGTGCCAGCAGTTACGCGGGGAGCAATCAGCCCCAGCATTTT.

V gene TRBV6-1 combines with J gene TRBJ2-5, with D possibly matching TRBD2 (5 bases). This CDR3 region has 14 residues. The V end was cut by 4 bases, the J end by 7 bases, with 16 bases between. CDR1 and CDR2 (germline): MNHNS, SASEGT. The CDR3 loop is CASSVSVPSGTQYF. For the CDR3, the DNA is TGTGCCAGCAGTGTCAGTGTCCCAAGCGGGACCCAGTACTTC.

This clonotype appeared a few times. The chain carries TRBV6-5 and TRBJ1-1; no definite D call. Germline assignment: CDR1 MNHEY and CDR2 SVGAGI. The CDR3 spans 12 residues. Between the trimmed V and J ends, which lost 2 bases and 4 bases, there was a span of 5 bases. The CDR3 loop is CASSYMGTEAFF. CDR3 in DNA: TGTGCCAGCAGTTACATGGGCACTGAAGCTTTCTTT.

As regards this clonotype: At one of its ends the junction is not consistent with the germline gene, which may arise from a read error. V gene TRBV5-6 combines with J gene TRBJ2-1; TRBD1 agrees at 9 bases. This CDR3 is built from 15 residues. Germline V gene data show CDR1 as SGHDT and CDR2 as YYEEEE. The CDR3 sequence is CAGSPRGQGHNEQFF. CDR3 coding DNA: TGTGCCGGCAGCCCGAGGGGACAGGGCCACAATGAGCAGTTCTTC. The entire variable domain, with the rest obtained from reference TRBV5-6 and TRBJ2-1, is as follows: DAGVTQSPTHLIKTRGQQVTLRCSPKSGHDTVSWYQQALGQGPQFIFQYYEEEERQRGNFPDRFSGHQFPNYSSELNVNALLLGDSALYLCAGSPRGQGHNEQFFGPGTRLTVL.

The V and J genes are TRBV2 and TRBJ2-2, with D tentatively TRBD1 or TRBD2 (5 bases each). This CDR3 is 14 amino acids long. The V gene's germline CDR1 is SNHLY and CDR2 FYNNEI. The V end lost 10 bases, the J end lost 1 base, and 13 bases lay between the germline ends. The CDR3: CATKRGRNTGELFF. CDR3 sequence (DNA): TGTGCCACCAAGAGGGGCAGGAACACCGGGGAGCTGTTTTTT.

This clonotype was detected only a few times. The rearrangement links TRBV6-1 to TRBJ2-4; TRBD2 agrees at 14 bases. The CDR3 runs to 18 residues. The ends lost 4 bases at V and 0 bases at J; junction bases unmatched: 5. The germline CDR1 and CDR2 sequences are MNHNS and SASEGT. This CDR3 reads CASSAGTSGGVAKNIQYF. The CDR3, as DNA: TGTGCCAGCAGTGCTGGGACTAGCGGGGGAGTAGCCAAAAACATTCAGTACTTC.

This clonotype has only a few counts. The rearrangement uses TRBV5-1 and TRBJ2-7; TRBD1 matches 8 bases. The CDR3 has 15 amino acids. Germline-derived CDR1 and CDR2 are SGHRS and YFSETQ. J lost 0 bases, V lost 3 bases, and 5 bases had no gene match. The CDR3 reads CASSYSTGDSYEQYF. DNA of the CDR3: TGCGCCAGCAGCTACTCGACAGGGGACTCCTACGAGCAGTACTTC.

This clonotype occurred a few times. The chain recombines TRBV29-1 with TRBJ2-3, with D uncertain. There are 13 residues in the CDR3. Germline V gene lookup returns CDR1 SQVTM and CDR2 ANQGSEA. V was cut by 2 bases and J by 5 bases, with 11 bases left in between. The CDR3 spells CSVELGLGDTQYF. The CDR3, as DNA: TGCAGCGTTGAATTAGGATTAGGAGATACGCAGTATTTT.